The TCR beta chain under discussion was sequenced for a study of CD8 T cells in ankylosing spondylitis. Study-wide findings and caveats: One TCR beta motif, made up of about 8 highly homologous variants, appeared characteristic of ankylosing spondylitis blood.

TCRdb reprocessed the 5' RACE reads via MiXCR and lists one record per CDR3 protein. The repertoire holds about 240,000 distinct CDR3 sequences, with more than 20% as singletons. Germline lookup yields CDR1 LGHDT and CDR2 YNNKEL (reference sequence). CDR3 length equals 19 residues. This clonotype has only a few counts. What it binds is not known. At one boundary the junction diverges from the germline segment, which might be a read error. Sequenced: blood, either unsorted or a sorted T cell fraction (not recorded which). The source is a male donor with ankylosing spondylitis or in good health (not recorded which). The V call is TRBV3-1, the J call TRBJ2-7; 13 bases fit TRBD2. The DNA of the CDR3 is TGTACCAGCAGCCCCTCTGCCCAGACTAGCGGGGGGTACTCCTACGAGCAGTACTTC. Translation gives CTSSPSAQTSGGYSYEQYF.